The clone carrying this T cell receptor (beta chain) was observed at least ten times. These data come from a study of T cell repertoires in cytomegalovirus infection. Unmatched junction bases numbered 9, after V lost 5 bases and J lost 3 bases. The CDR3 runs to 15 residues. Germline-derived CDR1 and CDR2 are SGHTS and YDEGEE. A single record per CDR3 protein comes from TCRdb applying MiXCR to the reads. Among 500,000 to 600,000 distinct CDR3 sequences, approximately 15% were seen once, and the ten largest hold roughly 25%. The V and J genes are TRBV5-8 and TRBJ2-7; TRBD1 agrees at 9 bases. What was sequenced was CD8+ T cells from PBMCs. This clonotype originated in a human donor in good health (CMV status not recorded). Some clones in this sample may be carry-over from other donors' samples. The DNA for the CDR3 is TGTGCCAGCAGTTGGGACAGGGAAGTAATCTACGAGCAGTACTTC. This gives the protein CASSWDREVIYEQYF.